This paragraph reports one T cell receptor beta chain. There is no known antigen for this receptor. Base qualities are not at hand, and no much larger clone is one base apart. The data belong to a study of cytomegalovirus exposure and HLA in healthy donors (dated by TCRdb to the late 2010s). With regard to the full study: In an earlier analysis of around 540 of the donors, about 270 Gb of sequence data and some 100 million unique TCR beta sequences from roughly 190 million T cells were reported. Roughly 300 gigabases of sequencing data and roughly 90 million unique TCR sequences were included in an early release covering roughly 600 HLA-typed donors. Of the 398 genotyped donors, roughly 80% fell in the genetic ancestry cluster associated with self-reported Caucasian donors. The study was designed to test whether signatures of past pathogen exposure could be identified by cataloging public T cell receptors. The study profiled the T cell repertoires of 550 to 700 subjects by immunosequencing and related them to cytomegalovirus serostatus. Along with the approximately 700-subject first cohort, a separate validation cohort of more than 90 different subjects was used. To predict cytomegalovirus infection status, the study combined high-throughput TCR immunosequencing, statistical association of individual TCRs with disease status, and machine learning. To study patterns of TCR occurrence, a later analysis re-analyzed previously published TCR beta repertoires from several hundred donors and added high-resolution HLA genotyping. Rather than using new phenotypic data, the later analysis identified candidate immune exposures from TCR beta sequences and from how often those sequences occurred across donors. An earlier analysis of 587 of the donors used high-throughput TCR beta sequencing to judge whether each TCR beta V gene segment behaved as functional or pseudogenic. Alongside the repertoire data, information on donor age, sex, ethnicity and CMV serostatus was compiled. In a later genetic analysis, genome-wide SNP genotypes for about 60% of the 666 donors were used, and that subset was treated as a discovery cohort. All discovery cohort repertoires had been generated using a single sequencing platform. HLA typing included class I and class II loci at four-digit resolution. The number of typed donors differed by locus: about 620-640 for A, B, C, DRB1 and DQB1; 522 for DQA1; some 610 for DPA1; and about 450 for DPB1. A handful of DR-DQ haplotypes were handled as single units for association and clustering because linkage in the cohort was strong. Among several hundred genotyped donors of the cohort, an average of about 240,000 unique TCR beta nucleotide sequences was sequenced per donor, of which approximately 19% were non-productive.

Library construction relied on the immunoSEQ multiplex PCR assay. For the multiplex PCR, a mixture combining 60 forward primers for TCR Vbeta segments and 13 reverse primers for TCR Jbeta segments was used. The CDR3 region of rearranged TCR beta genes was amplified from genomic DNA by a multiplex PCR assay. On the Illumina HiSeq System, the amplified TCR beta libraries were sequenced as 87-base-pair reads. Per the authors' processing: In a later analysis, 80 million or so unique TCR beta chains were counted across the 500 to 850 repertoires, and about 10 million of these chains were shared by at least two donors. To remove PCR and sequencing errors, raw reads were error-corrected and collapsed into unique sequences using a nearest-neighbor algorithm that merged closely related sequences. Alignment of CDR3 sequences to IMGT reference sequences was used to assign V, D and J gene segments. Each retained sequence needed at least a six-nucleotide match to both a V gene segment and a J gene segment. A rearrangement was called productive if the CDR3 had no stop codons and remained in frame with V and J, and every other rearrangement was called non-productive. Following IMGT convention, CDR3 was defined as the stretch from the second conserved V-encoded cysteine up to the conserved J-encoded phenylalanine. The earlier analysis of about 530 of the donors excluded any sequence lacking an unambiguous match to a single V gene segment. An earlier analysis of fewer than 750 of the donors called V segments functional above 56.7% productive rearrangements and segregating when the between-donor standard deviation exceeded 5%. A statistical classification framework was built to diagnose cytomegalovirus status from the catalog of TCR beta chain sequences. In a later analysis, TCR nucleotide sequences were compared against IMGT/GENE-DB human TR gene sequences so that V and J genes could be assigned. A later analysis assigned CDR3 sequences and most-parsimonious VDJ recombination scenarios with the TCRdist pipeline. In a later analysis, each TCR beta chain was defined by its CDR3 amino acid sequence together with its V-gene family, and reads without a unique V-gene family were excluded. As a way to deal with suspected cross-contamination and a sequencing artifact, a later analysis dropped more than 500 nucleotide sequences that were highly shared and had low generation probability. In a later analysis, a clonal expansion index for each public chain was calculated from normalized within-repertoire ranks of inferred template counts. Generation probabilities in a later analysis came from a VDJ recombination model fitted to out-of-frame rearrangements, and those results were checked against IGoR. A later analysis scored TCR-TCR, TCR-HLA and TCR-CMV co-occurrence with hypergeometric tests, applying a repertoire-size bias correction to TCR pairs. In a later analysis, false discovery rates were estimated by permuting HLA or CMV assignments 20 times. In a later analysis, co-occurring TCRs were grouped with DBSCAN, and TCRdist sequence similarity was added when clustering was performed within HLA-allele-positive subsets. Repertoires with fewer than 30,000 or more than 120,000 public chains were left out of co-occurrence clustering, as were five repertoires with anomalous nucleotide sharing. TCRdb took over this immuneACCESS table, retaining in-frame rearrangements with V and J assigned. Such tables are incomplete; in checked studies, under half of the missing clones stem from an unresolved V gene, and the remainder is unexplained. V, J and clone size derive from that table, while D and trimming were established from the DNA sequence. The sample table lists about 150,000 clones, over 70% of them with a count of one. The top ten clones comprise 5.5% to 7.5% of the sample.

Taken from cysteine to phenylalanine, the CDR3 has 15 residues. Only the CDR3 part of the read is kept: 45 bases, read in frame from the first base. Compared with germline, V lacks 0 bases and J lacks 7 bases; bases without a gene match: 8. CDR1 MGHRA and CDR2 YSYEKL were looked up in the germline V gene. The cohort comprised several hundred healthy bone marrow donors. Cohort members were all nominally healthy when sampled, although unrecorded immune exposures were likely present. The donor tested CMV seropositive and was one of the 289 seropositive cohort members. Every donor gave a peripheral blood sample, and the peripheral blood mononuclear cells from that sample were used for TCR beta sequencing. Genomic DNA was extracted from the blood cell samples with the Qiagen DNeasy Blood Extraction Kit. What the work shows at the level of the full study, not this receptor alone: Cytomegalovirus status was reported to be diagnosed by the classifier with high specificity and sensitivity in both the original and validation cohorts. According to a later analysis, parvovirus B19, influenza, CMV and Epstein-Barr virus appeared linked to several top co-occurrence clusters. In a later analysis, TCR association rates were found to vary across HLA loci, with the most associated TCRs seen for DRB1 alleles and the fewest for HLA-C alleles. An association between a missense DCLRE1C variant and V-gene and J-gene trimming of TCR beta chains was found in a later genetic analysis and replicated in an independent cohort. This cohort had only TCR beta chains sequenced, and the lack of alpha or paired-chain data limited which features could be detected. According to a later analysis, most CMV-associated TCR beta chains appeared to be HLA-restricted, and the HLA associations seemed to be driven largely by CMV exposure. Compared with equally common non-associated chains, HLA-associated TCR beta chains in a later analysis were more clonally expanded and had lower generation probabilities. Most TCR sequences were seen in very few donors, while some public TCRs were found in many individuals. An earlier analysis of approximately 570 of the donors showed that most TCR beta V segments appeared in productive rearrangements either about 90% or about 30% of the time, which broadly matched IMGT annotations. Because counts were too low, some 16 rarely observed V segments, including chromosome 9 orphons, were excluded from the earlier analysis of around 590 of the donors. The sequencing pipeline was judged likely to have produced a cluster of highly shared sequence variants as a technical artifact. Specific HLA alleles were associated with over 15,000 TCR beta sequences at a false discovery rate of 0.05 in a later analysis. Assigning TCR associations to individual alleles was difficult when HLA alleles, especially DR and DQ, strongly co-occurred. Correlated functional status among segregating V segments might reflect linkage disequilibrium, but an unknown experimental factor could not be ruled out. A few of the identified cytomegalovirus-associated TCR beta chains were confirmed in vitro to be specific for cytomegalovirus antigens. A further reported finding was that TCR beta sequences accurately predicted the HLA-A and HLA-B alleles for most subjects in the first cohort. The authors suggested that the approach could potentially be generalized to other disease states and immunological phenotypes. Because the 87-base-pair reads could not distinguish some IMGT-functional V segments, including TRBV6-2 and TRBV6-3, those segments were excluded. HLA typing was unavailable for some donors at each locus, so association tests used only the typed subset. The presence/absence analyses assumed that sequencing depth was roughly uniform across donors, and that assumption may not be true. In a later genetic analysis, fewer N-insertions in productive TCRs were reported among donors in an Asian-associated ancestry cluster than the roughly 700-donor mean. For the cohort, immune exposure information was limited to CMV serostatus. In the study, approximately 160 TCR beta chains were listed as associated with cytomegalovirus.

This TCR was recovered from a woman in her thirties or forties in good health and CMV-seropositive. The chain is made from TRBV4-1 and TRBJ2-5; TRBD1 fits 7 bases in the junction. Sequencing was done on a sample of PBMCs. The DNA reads TGCGCCAGCAGCCAAGAGCGACAGGGAGTTGGGACCCAGTACTTC. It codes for CASSQERQGVGTQYF.